Below, 11 T cell receptor beta chains from the same sample are listed, as sequenced in a study of control samples from healthy donors and cancer patients. Profiled with immunoSEQ multiplex PCR; TCRdb holds only in-frame clones, not every one. This sample has about 77,000 clones, with approximately 92% found just once. The sample consisted of blood. These receptors were obtained from a woman between 55 and 75 years old in good health.

The chain recombines TRBV6-5 with TRBJ1-3; D is ambiguous. This CDR3 region has 13 residues. The germline V gene encodes CDR1 MNHEY and CDR2 SVGAGI. V shed 6 bases and J shed 3 bases, with 9 bases lying between them. This chain's CDR3 is CASSSAVGNTIYF. For the CDR3, the DNA is TGTGCCAGCAGCTCAGCGGTTGGAAACACCATATATTTT.

The gene calls are TRBV24-1 and TRBJ2-1; TRBD2 matches 9 bases. The V gene end was trimmed by 9 bases and the J gene end by 5 bases; junction bases not matched to a gene: 16. Germline V gene lookup returns CDR1 KGHDR and CDR2 SFDVKD. The CDR3 spans 17 residues. CDR3: CATCNPGREGRDNEQFF. The CDR3 coding sequence is TGTGCCACCTGCAACCCTGGGCGGGAGGGCCGCGACAATGAGCAGTTCTTC.

This rearrangement joins TRBV2 to TRBJ1-2; TRBD1 is a possible D gene (5 bases). Germline values: CDR1 SNHLY, CDR2 FYNNEI. The ends were cut back, 6 bases at V and 8 bases at J, with 16 bases in the middle. The CDR3 is made up of 13 amino acids. CDR3 amino acids: CASSLRQKWGYTF. The DNA of the CDR3 is TGTGCCAGCAGCCTTCGACAGAAATGGGGCTACACCTTC.

V usage is TRBV6-5 and J usage is TRBJ1-2, with a weak D call TRBD1 (5 bases). CDR3 length equals 13 residues. The germline V gene encodes CDR1 MNHEY and CDR2 SVGAGI. V was pared by 10 bases and J by 4 bases, with 16 bases between. The CDR3 protein is CATQGPVSYGYTF. CDR3 bases: TGTGCCACCCAGGGTCCGGTTAGCTATGGCTACACCTTC.

V is TRBV11-2 and J is TRBJ2-7; TRBD2 matches 7 bases. The CDR3 is 15 amino acids. With 3 bases clipped from V and 2 bases from J, the junction kept 7 bases outside the gene matches. Germline CDR1 SGHAT, CDR2 FQNNGV. CDR3 DNA: TGTGCCAGCAGCTTCCACTCTAGCGGCACCTACGAGCAGTACTTC. Translating gives CASSFHSSGTYEQYF.

The chain recombines TRBV15 with TRBJ1-5; the D is unclear. Germline values: CDR1 LNHNV, CDR2 YYDKDF (reference sequence). The CDR3 totals 16 residues. V lost 1 base, J lost 1 base, and 11 bases lay in between. The CDR3 DNA is TGTGCCACCAGCAGAGGTGGCTTTAGGAGCAATCAGCCCCAGCATTTT. This codes for CATSRGGFRSNQPQHF.

This chain joins TRBV28 and TRBJ1-2; unclear D gene. Trimming took off 6 bases at V and 7 bases at J, with 15 bases between the two ends. This CDR3 spans 13 amino acids. Germline CDR1 is MDHEN and CDR2 is SYDVKM. The CDR3 loop reads CASSPGRVIGYTF. The CDR3 region has the DNA TGTGCCAGCAGCCCGGGGAGGGTTATTGGCTACACCTTC.

J is TRBJ2-3 and V is TRBV7-9; no clear D gene. V lost 1 base and J lost 2, with 7 bases in between. The CDR3 runs to 14 residues. The germline CDR1 and CDR2 sequences are SEHNR and FQNEAQ (reference sequence). The CDR3 DNA reads TGTGCCAGCAGCTTAGAGTATTACACAGATACGCAGTATTTT. Translated, it gives CASSLEYYTDTQYF. The whole variable domain, filled in from reference TRBV7-9 and TRBJ2-3, reads DTGVSQNPRHKITKRGQNVTFRCDPISEHNRLYWYRQTLGQGPEFLTYFQNEAQLEKSRLLSDRFSAERPKGSFSTLEIQRTEQGDSAMYLCASSLEYYTDTQYFGPGTRLTVL.

The chain combines TRBV10-3 with TRBJ1-2; no reliable D call. The V end was cut by 1 base, the J end by 4 bases, with 13 bases between. This CDR3 spans 15 amino acids. Germline V gene lookup returns CDR1 ENHRY and CDR2 SYGVKD. The CDR3 here is CAISEYKGRSYGYTF. The CDR3 DNA reads TGTGCCATCAGTGAGTATAAGGGTCGAAGCTATGGCTACACCTTC.

V gene TRBV6-9 combines with J gene TRBJ2-3; D uncertain. V lost 4 bases, J lost 4 bases, and 18 bases lay in between. This CDR3 has 16 residues. Per germline, CDR1 MNHGY and CDR2 SVAAGI. The CDR3 DNA reads as TGTGCCAGCAGTTCACCAGCATTCAATCGGGCAGATACGCAGTATTTT. It yields the protein CASSSPAFNRADTQYF.

This clone was seen only once. The gene calls are TRBV5-1 and TRBJ2-3; maybe TRBD1 (5 bases). This CDR3 comprises 14 residues. Germline assignment: CDR1 SGHRS and CDR2 YFSETQ. V was trimmed by 1 base and J by 3 bases, leaving 9 bases between them. In DNA, the CDR3 is TGCGCCAGCAGCTTGCAGGGATTGACAGATACGCAGTATTTT. It specifies CASSLQGLTDTQYF. Using reference TRBV5-1 and TRBJ2-3 for the parts outside the CDR3, the full variable domain is KAGVTQTPRYLIKTRGQQVTLSCSPISGHRSVSWYQQTPGQGLQFLFEYFSETQRNKGNFPGRFSGRQFSNSRSEMNVSTLELGDSALYLCASSLQGLTDTQYFGPGTRLTVL.